This T cell receptor (beta chain) was sequenced during a study of human T cells and chemical hapten exposure. As for time point: patch test 2, 6 weeks after DPC sensitization. Treatment given: therapeutic diphenylcyclopropenone sensitization with weekly scalp DPC. This clonotype has only a few counts. Its antigen is as yet unknown. Study results and limitations: In the PT1 data, expanded TCR counts showed a positive correlation with patch test score. Versus controls, significantly more large CDR3 similarity clusters arose from expanded TCRs.

The CDR3 extends over 17 amino acids. The trim removed 6 bases at V and 2 bases at J, leaving 18 bases unmatched. In germline, CDR1 is DFQATT, CDR2 SNEGSKA (reference sequence). In the original analysis: A typical sample had roughly 91,000 TCRs, with roughly 23,224 to 690,600 overall. TCRdb re-called the RACE reads with MiXCR, one entry per CDR3 protein. What appears here as the V and J calls and clone size reflects TCRdb's work, not the paper's. The table lists under 450,000 distinct CDR3 sequences, nearly 6.5% of them singletons. The receptor's source is a woman aged 18-29 years with alopecia areata. Some clones in this sample may be carry-over from other donors' samples. Sequenced material: whole blood, taken in connection with sensitization to the hapten diphenylcyclopropenone (DPC). The rearrangement joins TRBV20-1 to TRBJ1-2, with 7 nucleotides matching TRBD1. The CDR3 DNA reads as TGCAGTGCCCCTGGGGGACCGGGACAGACACTAAACTATGGCTACACCTTC. Its protein product is CSAPGGPGQTLNYGYTF.